The sequence of this T cell receptor (beta chain) was determined in a study of blood T cells in healthy people across ages (dated by TCRdb to between 2015 and 2016). Background on the whole study: In model experiments, roughly one uniquely barcoded TCR beta cDNA molecule per two T cells was captured by template switching. To track age-related changes in TCR beta repertoire diversity, the study relied on deep sequencing normalized with unique cDNA molecular identifiers. Using the same blood draw, the study looked at two additional independent replicas of 1 million unique cDNA reads for two donors, one aged 18 to 29 and the other aged 80 or older. The donors were split into four age groups: young (average 16 years), middle-aged (roughly 42), aged (62) and long-lived (approximately 80). Donors of different ages were randomly distributed across sequencing lanes to avoid experimental bias. Overall study outcomes, separate from this receptor: The long-lived group showed more naive CD4+ T cells, fewer expanded clones and increased TCR diversity than the aged group, suggesting age selection. There was a strong correlation between observed TCR beta diversity and the percentage of naive T cells measured by flow cytometry. Conclusive comparison of naive and antigen-experienced compartments was prevented by the profiling of bulk unsorted PBMCs. Observed TCR beta diversity per million T cells fell roughly linearly with age, and a significant reduction was already apparent by age roughly 40. Because the CMV infection status of the donors was unknown, age-related changes in expanded clonotypes may potentially have been confounded. Total diversity estimates from one million sequenced T cells were considered lower bounds and underestimates.

Turning to this clonotype: This clone's antigen is unknown. Base qualities are missing; no much larger clone stands one base away.

Library preparation used 5' RACE. A second about 7 to 11 cycle PCR used a sample-barcoded 5' primer and a J-beta primer mix. Each TCR beta cDNA molecule received a unique molecular identifier from a template-switch 5' adaptor carrying 12 random nucleotides. Each sample yielded at least 3 million CDR3-containing paired-end reads. All of the RNA was converted into first-strand cDNA using the Mint cDNA synthesis kit, with a TRBC-specific oligonucleotide serving as the primer. Following uracil-DNA glycosylase treatment, a first 18-cycle PCR with universal primers M1SS and BC2_uni_R was performed on all cDNA. Per the authors' processing: Normalization of each sample was performed by random selection of 1 million high-quality reads, each carrying a distinct molecular identifier. Reads sharing molecular identifiers were discarded rather than binned into consensus sequences. MiTCR, set to a Q25 quality threshold and the strictest error-elimination algorithm, was used for CDR3 identification, clonotype clustering and error correction. Lower-bound total TCR beta diversity was estimated with a nonparametric unseen species model using Euler transformation. The public reads were reanalyzed by TCRdb: fastp trimming at Q25, MiXCR alignment, in-frame beta chains only. All rows with the same CDR3 protein become a single entry with the most common DNA and genes. TCRdb, not the original authors, processed these V and J calls. This sample has over 1,500,000 distinct CDR3 sequences in its table, and 39% of those were observed once. Clones ranked in the top ten supply under 25% of the sample.

The germline V gene encodes CDR1 SEHNR and CDR2 FQNEAQ (reference sequence). Spanning cysteine to phenylalanine, the CDR3 consists of 15 amino acids. This entry keeps only the CDR3 DNA: 45 bases, framed from base 1. V loses 0 bases, J loses 13 bases, and the germline ends lie 19 bases apart. The donors were roughly 40 Caucasian individuals from Russia, aged 6 to 90 years, who were systemically healthy. Around 9.8 milliliters of peripheral blood were collected from each donor into EDTA-treated Vacutainer tubes. Ficoll-Paque density-gradient centrifugation was used to isolate PBMCs, with at least 7 million obtained per sample. Trizol reagent was used to extract total RNA from the PBMCs, yielding at least 5.5 micrograms per sample. For every donor, flow cytometry on a PBMC aliquot measured the percentage of naive CD45RAhigh/CD27high T cells.

The sequence was obtained from a human donor in good health. Sample: blood. The rearrangement combines TRBV7-9 with TRBJ2-4; the D segment could be TRBD1, given 6 matching bases. The nucleotide sequence reads as follows: TGTGCCAGCAGCTTAGCGCACAGGGATCCTTGGGAGCAGTACTTC. Protein translation: CASSLAHRDPWEQYF.